One sample yielded the 25 T cell receptor beta chains listed below, sequenced in a study of control samples from healthy donors and cancer patients. The method was immunoSEQ multiplex PCR; TCRdb's version includes in-frame clones alone and lacks a portion of them. The repertoire includes over 100,000 clones, roughly 90% of them detected once, and approximately 2.2% sits in the top ten. The specimen was blood. The source of these receptors is a woman between 50 and 59 years old in good health.

This clone was found once. The chain is built from TRBV18 and TRBJ1-5; D is ambiguous. V lost 4 bases and J lost 0, with 10 bases in between. The CDR3 runs 15 residues. Germline CDR1 reads KGHSH; CDR2 reads LQKENI. The CDR3 sequence: CASSQQRLSNQPQHF. CDR3 DNA sequence: TGTGCCAGCTCACAACAGAGGCTTAGCAATCAGCCCCAGCATTTT.

Regarding this clone: Germline and junction disagree at one end, which may indicate a read error. The identical CDR3 is also encoded by other nucleotide sequences in the sample. The chain is built from TRBV5-6 and TRBJ1-4; D gene uncertain. This CDR3 spans 13 amino acids. The germline gives CDR1 SGHDT, CDR2 YYEEEE. CDR3 residues: CASSLSLAEKLFF. The DNA for the CDR3 is TGCGCCAGCAGCTTATCTCTTGCGGAAAAACTGTTTTTT.

This chain links TRBV30 with TRBJ2-1; 8 bases align to TRBD2. The CDR3 length is 14 residues. The V gene end was trimmed by 2 bases and the J gene end by 8 bases; junction bases not matched to a gene: 8. Germline assignment: CDR1 GTSNPN and CDR2 SVGIG (reference sequence). CDR3 sequence: CAWSRSGSSYEQFF. The DNA of the CDR3 is TGTGCCTGGAGTAGAAGCGGGAGTTCATATGAGCAGTTCTTC.

V and J are TRBV3-1 (or the pseudogene TRBV3-2) and TRBJ1-1; D unresolved. CDR3 length: 15 residues. With 0 bases removed from V and 7 bases from J, the gap between germline ends came to 15 bases. Germline CDR1 reads LGHDT; CDR2 reads YNNKEL (reference sequence). CDR3 sequence reads: CASSQDDPPRGEAFF. The CDR3 DNA reads as TGTGCCAGCAGCCAAGATGATCCCCCCCGAGGTGAAGCTTTCTTT.

V is TRBV6-5 and J is TRBJ2-7; maybe TRBD2 (5 bases). Per germline, CDR1 MNHEY and CDR2 SVGAGI. V dropped 8 bases and J dropped 6 bases, with 14 bases sitting between them. The CDR3 covers 12 residues. In DNA, the CDR3 is TGTGCCAGCCTGGGGTTGGGGAGCGAGCAGTACTTC. This gives the protein CASLGLGSEQYF.

The gene calls are TRBV28 and TRBJ1-2, with 8 bases fitting TRBD1. Germline V gene lookup returns CDR1 MDHEN and CDR2 SYDVKM. J lost 8 bases, V lost 2 bases, and 7 bases had no gene match. CDR3 length: 14 residues. The CDR3 nucleotides are TGTGCCAGCAGTTTAGTTGGGGGGACAGGAGGCTACACCTTC. Its protein product is CASSLVGGTGGYTF.

V gene TRBV10-1 combines with J gene TRBJ1-5; D uncertain. This CDR3 spans 13 amino acids. Between the trimmed V and J ends, which lost 6 bases and 7 bases, there was a span of 13 bases. Germline CDR1 and CDR2: WNHNN and SYGVQD (reference sequence). CDR3 DNA: TGCGCCAGCAGCGCGGGGTTGTGGCAGCCCCAGCATTTT. Amino acid sequence: CASSAGLWQPQHF.

The chain combines TRBV6-5 with TRBJ1-2, with D unresolved. Per the germline V gene, CDR1 is MNHEY and CDR2 is SVGAGI. The ends were cut back, 8 bases at V and 0 bases at J, with 13 bases in the middle. This CDR3 has 14 amino acids. In nucleotides, the CDR3 is TGTGCCAGCGTACGGGGAACCGCTAACTATGGCTACACCTTC. Encoded protein: CASVRGTANYGYTF.

The chain has TRBV5-4 and TRBJ2-1; no reliable D call. There are 12 residues in the CDR3. Trimming pared 1 base from V and 7 bases from J, leaving 6 bases between. Looked up from germline, CDR1 is SGHNT and CDR2 is YYREEE (reference sequence). The chain's CDR3 is CASSLSSNEQFF. The CDR3 nucleotides are TGTGCCAGCAGCTTGAGTAGTAATGAGCAGTTCTTC.

The chain is built from TRBV9 and TRBJ1-1, with TRBD1 matching 9 bases. CDR3 length: 19 amino acids. Germline CDR1 is SGDLS and CDR2 is YYNGEE. The ends lost 4 bases at V and 2 bases at J; junction bases unmatched: 18. In DNA, the CDR3 is TGTGCCAGCAGCTTGACGCCTGGGACAGGGAGCGGGCGAAACACTGAAGCTTTCTTT. Translating it yields CASSLTPGTGSGRNTEAFF.

V gene TRBV9 combines with J gene TRBJ2-1, with D perhaps TRBD2 (6 bases). V gave up 4 bases and J gave up 6 bases, with 14 bases separating them. The germline CDR1 and CDR2 sequences are SGDLS and YYNGEE. CDR3 length equals 14 residues. The CDR3 sequence: CASSFRLDFNEQFF. The CDR3, as DNA: TGTGCCAGCAGCTTTAGACTAGACTTCAATGAGCAGTTCTTC.

V usage is TRBV12-2 and J usage is TRBJ1-3. TRBV12-2 constitutes a pseudogene. This CDR3 comprises 17 residues. DNA for the CDR3: TGTGCAAGTCGCTTAGTCAATACCGGGAAATCTGGAAACACCATATATTTT. Amino acid sequence: CASRLVNTGKSGNTIYF.

The chain carries TRBV28 and TRBJ2-6; 8 bases align to TRBD1. Germline V gene sequence: CDR1 MDHEN, CDR2 SYDVKM. V gave up 4 bases and J gave up 1 base; unmatched junction bases: 6. The CDR3 is made up of 17 amino acids. CDR3 coding DNA: TGTGCCAGCAGTTACCAACGACAGGGGTCTGGGGCCAACGTCCTGACTTTC. Residues: CASSYQRQGSGANVLTF.

The J gene is TRBJ1-2, the V gene TRBV14, with D perhaps matching TRBD1 (5 bases). V lost 4 bases, J lost 2 bases, and 14 bases lay in between. The germline gives CDR1 SGHDN, CDR2 FVKESK. The CDR3 extends over 15 amino acids. The CDR3 sequence: CASSPPGAGNYGYTF. The CDR3 coding sequence is TGTGCCAGCAGCCCCCCCGGGGCAGGGAACTATGGCTACACCTTC. Full variable domain (missing parts from reference TRBV14 and TRBJ1-2): EAGVTQFPSHSVIEKGQTVTLRCDPISGHDNLYWYRRVMGKEIKFLLHFVKESKQDESGMPNNRFLAERTGGTYSTLKVQPAELEDSGVYFCASSPPGAGNYGYTFGSGTRLTVV.

The CDR3 spells CASSPQAGYEQYF. The CDR3 nucleotides are TGTGCCAGCAGCCCTCAGGCGGGCTACGAGCAGTACTTC. V gene TRBV11-3 combines with J gene TRBJ2-7, with D possibly matching TRBD2 (5 bases). Per germline, CDR1 SGHNT and CDR2 YENEEA. The CDR3 covers 13 residues. Trimming pared 5 bases from V and 3 bases from J, leaving 11 bases between.

The chain is built from TRBV28 and TRBJ1-2; no firm D call. V lost 5 bases and J 4 bases, leaving 14 bases between the germline ends. The CDR3 is 14 amino acids. Germline assignment: CDR1 MDHEN and CDR2 SYDVKM. This CDR3 is CASSDPKGSYGYTF. CDR3 DNA: TGTGCCAGCAGTGACCCGAAGGGCAGCTATGGCTACACCTTC.

The chain employs TRBV2 and TRBJ2-1; 7 bases are shared with TRBD1. The CDR3 runs 14 residues. The germline V gene has CDR1 SNHLY and CDR2 FYNNEI. V lost 9 bases to trimming and J lost 4 bases; unmatched junction nucleotides: 9. CDR3 protein: CARQGQGPYNEQFF. CDR3 nucleotides: TGTGCCAGACAGGGGCAGGGCCCTTACAATGAGCAGTTCTTC.

J is TRBJ2-5 and V is TRBV10-1; possibly TRBD1 or TRBD2 for D (5 bases each). V lost 6 bases and J 3 bases, leaving 11 bases between the germline ends. The CDR3 totals 13 residues. CDR1 and CDR2 (germline): WNHNN, SYGVQD (reference sequence). The CDR3 bases are TGCGCCAGCAGGGGACCCGGGGAAGAGACCCAGTACTTC. It encodes CASRGPGEETQYF.

In its sample, this clone was seen a few times. The chain has TRBV7-6 and TRBJ2-7; 8 bases are a match to TRBD1. The CDR3 has 14 residues. The junction had 12 bases not matched to a gene; V was cut back by 5 bases and J by 9 bases. Germline CDR1 is SGHVS and CDR2 is FNYEAQ. The CDR3 bases are TGTGCCAGCAGCCCCGGGACAGGAACTACGAGGCAGTACTTC. Encoded protein: CASSPGTGTTRQYF.

The chain employs TRBV29-1 and TRBJ2-3; 8 bases line up with TRBD1. The trim removed 4 bases at V and 6 bases at J, leaving 6 bases unmatched. The CDR3 is 13 amino acids. The germline gives CDR1 SQVTM, CDR2 ANQGSEA. The CDR3, as DNA: TGCAGCGTTGGCAGGGGGCTCACGGATACGCAGTATTTT. Protein product: CSVGRGLTDTQYF.

This clone is a singleton in its sample. The chain joins TRBV5-6 to TRBJ1-5, with D possibly being TRBD1 (5 bases). The CDR3 sequence is 16 residues long. V was trimmed by 0 bases and J by 2 bases, leaving 12 bases between them. The germline V gene has CDR1 SGHDT and CDR2 YYEEEE. Here the CDR3 reads CASSLAGGTGNQPQHF. Here the CDR3 DNA reads TGTGCCAGCAGCTTGGCCGGCGGGACGGGCAATCAGCCCCAGCATTTT. The full variable domain, in which reference TRBV5-6 and TRBJ1-5 provide the parts outside the CDR3, is DAGVTQSPTHLIKTRGQQVTLRCSPKSGHDTVSWYQQALGQGPQFIFQYYEEEERQRGNFPDRFSGHQFPNYSSELNVNALLLGDSALYLCASSLAGGTGNQPQHFGDGTRLSIL.

The genes are TRBV19 and TRBJ2-3; either TRBD1 or TRBD2 may fit D (6 bases each). V was cut by 4 bases and J by 6 bases, with 11 bases left in between. Germline lookup yields CDR1 LNHDA and CDR2 SQIVND (reference sequence). The CDR3 is 13 amino acids. CDR3 nucleotide sequence: TGTGCCAGTAGTAACCGGGGGCGCGATACGCAGTATTTT. As protein: CASSNRGRDTQYF.

V usage is TRBV9 and J usage is TRBJ2-2; D might be TRBD1 (6 bases). Germline CDR1 SGDLS, CDR2 YYNGEE. The CDR3 is 16 amino acids. Trimming cost V 0 bases and J 2 bases, with 11 bases left between them. The CDR3 DNA reads TGTGCCAGCAGCGTAGGACAGGACCTTAACACCGGGGAGCTGTTTTTT. Its translation is CASSVGQDLNTGELFF.

The V gene is TRBV7-9, the J gene TRBJ1-5, with TRBD1 matching over 7 bases. The germline CDR1 and CDR2 sequences are SEHNR and FQNEAQ (reference sequence). The CDR3 spans 15 residues. V lost 5 bases, J lost 6 bases, and 10 bases stayed unmatched. CDR3 residues: CASSPSGRGGQPQHF. The CDR3, as DNA: TGTGCCAGCAGCCCGTCCGGCAGGGGGGGTCAGCCCCAGCATTTT.

This chain joins TRBV3-1 (or the pseudogene TRBV3-2) and TRBJ1-1, with 8 positions matching TRBD1. Germline V lookup: CDR1 LGHDT, CDR2 YNNKEL (reference sequence). The CDR3 runs to 14 residues. V dropped 0 bases and J dropped 5; count of bases not matched to a gene: 2. The CDR3 DNA reads TGTGCCAGCAGCCAAGATAACAGGGGGACTGAAGCTTTCTTT. Translated, it gives CASSQDNRGTEAFF.